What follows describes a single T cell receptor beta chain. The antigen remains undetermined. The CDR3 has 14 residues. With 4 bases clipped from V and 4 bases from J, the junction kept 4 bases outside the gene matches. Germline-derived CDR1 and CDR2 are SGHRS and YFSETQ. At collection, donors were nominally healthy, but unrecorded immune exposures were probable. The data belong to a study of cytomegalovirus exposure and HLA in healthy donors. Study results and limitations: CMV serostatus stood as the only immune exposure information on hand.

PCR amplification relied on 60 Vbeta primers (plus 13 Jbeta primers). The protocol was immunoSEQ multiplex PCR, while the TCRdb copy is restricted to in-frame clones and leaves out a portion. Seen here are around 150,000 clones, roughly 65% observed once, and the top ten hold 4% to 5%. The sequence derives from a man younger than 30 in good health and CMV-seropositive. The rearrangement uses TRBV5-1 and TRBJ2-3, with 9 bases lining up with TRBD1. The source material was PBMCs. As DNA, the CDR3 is TGCGCCAGCAGCCCGGGACAGGGCGCAGATACGCAGTATTTT. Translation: CASSPGQGADTQYF.